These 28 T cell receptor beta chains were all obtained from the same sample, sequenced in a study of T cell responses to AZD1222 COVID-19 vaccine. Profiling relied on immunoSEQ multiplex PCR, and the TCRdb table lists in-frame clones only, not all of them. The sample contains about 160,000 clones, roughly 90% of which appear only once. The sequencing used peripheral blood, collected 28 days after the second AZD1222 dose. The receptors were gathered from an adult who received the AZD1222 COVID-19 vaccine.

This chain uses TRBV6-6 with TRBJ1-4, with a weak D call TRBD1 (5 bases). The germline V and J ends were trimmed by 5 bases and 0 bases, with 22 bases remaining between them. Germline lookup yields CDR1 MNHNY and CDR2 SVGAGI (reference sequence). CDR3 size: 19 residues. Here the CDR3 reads CASSPASRDEGSTNEKLFF. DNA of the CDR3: TGTGCCAGCAGTCCCGCGTCCAGGGATGAGGGCTCAACTAATGAAAAACTGTTTTTT.

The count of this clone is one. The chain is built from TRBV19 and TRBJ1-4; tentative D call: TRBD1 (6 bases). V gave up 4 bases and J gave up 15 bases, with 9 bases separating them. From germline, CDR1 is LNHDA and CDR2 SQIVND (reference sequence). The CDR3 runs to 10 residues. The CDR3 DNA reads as TGTGCCAGTAGTAAACGGACAGTGTTTTTT. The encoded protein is CASSKRTVFF.

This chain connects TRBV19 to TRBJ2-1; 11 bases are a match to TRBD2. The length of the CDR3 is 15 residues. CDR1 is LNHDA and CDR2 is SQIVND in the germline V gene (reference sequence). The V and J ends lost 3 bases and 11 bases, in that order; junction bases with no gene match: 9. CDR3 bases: TGTGCCAGTAGTATGAGGCTAGCGGGGGGCGAGAAGCAGTTCTTC. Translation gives CASSMRLAGGEKQFF.

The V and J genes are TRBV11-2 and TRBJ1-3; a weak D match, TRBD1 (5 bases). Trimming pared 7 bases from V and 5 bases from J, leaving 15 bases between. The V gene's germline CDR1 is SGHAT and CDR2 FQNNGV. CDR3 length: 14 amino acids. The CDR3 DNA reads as TGTGCCAGCAACCGGGGGGATTCTCGAAACACCATATATTTT. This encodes CASNRGDSRNTIYF.

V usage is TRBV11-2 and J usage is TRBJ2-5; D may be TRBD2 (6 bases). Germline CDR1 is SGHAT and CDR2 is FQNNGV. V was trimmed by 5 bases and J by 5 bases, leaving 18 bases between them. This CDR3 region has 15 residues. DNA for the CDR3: TGTGCCAGCAGCCGGTCTGCGGGGCGGATGGAGACCCAGTACTTC. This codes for CASSRSAGRMETQYF.

CDR3 loop: CASSTSHGSYNEQFF. CDR3 nucleotide sequence: TGTGCCAGCTCAACAAGCCATGGCTCCTACAATGAGCAGTTCTTC. The chain links TRBV18 to TRBJ2-1; the D is unclear. The V gene lost 5 bases and the J gene lost 0 bases, with 11 bases spanning the gap. This CDR3 spans 15 amino acids. Germline V CDR1 and CDR2: KGHSH, LQKENI.

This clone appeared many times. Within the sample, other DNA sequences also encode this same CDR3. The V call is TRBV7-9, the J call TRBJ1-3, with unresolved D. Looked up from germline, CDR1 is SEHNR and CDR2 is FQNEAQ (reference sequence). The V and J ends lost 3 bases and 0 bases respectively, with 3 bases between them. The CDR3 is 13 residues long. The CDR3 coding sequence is TGTGCCAGCAGCTTCCACTCTGGAAACACCATATATTTT. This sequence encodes CASSFHSGNTIYF.

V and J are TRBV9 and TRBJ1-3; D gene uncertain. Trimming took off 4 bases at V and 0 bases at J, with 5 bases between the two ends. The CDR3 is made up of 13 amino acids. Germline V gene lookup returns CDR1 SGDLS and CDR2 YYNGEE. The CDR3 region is CASSLNSGNTIYF. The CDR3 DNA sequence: TGTGCCAGCAGCCTCAACTCTGGAAACACCATATATTTT.

CDR3 bases: TGTGCCAGCAGTTACCTCGGGACAGTCCTAAGGAATGAGCAGTTCTTC. Translation gives CASSYLGTVLRNEQFF. The chain has TRBV6-2 or TRBV6-3 and TRBJ2-1; TRBD1 aligns across 7 bases. The CDR3 sequence is 16 residues long. The ends lost 2 bases at V and 7 bases at J; junction bases unmatched: 11. CDR1 is MNHEY, CDR2 SVGEGT, per germline.

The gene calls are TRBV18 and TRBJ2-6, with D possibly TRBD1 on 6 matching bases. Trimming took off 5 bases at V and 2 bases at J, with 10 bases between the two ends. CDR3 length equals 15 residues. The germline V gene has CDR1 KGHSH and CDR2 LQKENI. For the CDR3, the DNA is TGTGCCAGCTCATCAGAGGGGGCTGGGGCCAACGTCCTGACTTTC. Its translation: CASSSEGAGANVLTF.

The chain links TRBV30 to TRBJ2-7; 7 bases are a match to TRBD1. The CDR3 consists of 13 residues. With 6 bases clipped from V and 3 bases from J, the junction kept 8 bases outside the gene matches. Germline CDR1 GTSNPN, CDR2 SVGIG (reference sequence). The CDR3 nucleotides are TGTGCCTGCCATGTGGGACAGATCTACGAGCAGTACTTC. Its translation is CACHVGQIYEQYF.

The CDR3 sequence is CASSYDRPNPMNTEAFF. The CDR3 bases are TGTGCCAGCAGCTACGACAGGCCCAACCCAATGAACACTGAAGCTTTCTTT. V usage is TRBV7-9 and J usage is TRBJ1-1; a weak D match, TRBD1 (6 bases). The CDR3 totals 17 residues. The germline gives CDR1 SEHNR, CDR2 FQNEAQ (reference sequence). V was cut by 4 bases and J by 0 bases, with 18 bases left in between.

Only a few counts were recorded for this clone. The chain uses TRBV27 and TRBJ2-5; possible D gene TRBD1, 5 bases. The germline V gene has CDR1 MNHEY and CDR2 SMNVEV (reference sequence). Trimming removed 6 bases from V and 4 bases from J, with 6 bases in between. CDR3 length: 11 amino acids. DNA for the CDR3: TGTGCCAGCAGGGGGCTAGAGACCCAGTACTTC. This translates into CASRGLETQYF.

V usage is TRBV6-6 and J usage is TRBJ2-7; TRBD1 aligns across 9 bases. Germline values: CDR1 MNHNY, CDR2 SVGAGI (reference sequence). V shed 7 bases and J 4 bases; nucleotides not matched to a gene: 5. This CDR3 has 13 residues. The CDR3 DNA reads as TGTGCCAGCACAACAGGGGGCGGGTACGAGCAGTACTTC. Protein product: CASTTGGGYEQYF.

The CDR3 region is CASSLDRGGSYEQYF. DNA of the CDR3: TGTGCCAGCAGCTTAGATCGCGGGGGGTCCTACGAGCAGTACTTC. The V gene is TRBV7-9, the J gene TRBJ2-7, with 8 nucleotides matching TRBD2. Germline V CDR1 and CDR2: SEHNR, FQNEAQ (reference sequence). The CDR3 contains 15 residues. The V and J ends lost 1 base and 1 base, in that order; junction bases with no gene match: 3.

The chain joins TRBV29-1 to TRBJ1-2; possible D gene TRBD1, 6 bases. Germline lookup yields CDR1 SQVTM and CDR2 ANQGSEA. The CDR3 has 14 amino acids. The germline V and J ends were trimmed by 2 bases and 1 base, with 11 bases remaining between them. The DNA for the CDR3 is TGCAGCGTTGAACGGACAGAAGTTAACTATGGCTACACCTTC. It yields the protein CSVERTEVNYGYTF.

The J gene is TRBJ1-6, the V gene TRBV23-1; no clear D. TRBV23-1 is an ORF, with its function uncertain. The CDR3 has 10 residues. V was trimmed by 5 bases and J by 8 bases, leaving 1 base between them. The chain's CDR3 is CASSDSPLHF. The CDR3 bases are TGCGCCAGCAGTGATTCACCCCTCCACTTT.

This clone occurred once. CDR3: CASSRRENEQFF. CDR3 DNA: TGTGCCAGCAGTCGCAGGGAGAATGAGCAGTTCTTC. The chain combines TRBV6-2 or TRBV6-3 with TRBJ2-1; D may be TRBD1 or TRBD2 (5 bases each). This CDR3 region has 12 residues. Germline V gives CDR1 MNHEY, CDR2 SVGEGT. V lost 5 bases and J 7 bases, leaving 9 bases between the germline ends.

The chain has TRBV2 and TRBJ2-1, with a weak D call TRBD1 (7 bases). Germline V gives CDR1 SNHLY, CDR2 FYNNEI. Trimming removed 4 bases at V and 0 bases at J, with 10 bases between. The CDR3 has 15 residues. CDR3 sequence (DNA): TGTGCCAGCAGTGCTCAGGGGGGCTCCTACAATGAGCAGTTCTTC. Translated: CASSAQGGSYNEQFF.

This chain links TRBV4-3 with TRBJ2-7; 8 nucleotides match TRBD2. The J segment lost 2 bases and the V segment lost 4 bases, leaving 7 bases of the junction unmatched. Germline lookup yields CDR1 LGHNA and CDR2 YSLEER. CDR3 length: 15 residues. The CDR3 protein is CASSLHAGGPYEQYF. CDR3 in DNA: TGCGCCAGCAGCCTCCACGCGGGGGGCCCCTACGAGCAGTACTTC.

CDR3 amino acids: CATGPAGELFF. In nucleotides, the CDR3 is TGTGCCACGGGACCAGCCGGGGAGCTGTTTTTT. J is TRBJ2-2 and V is TRBV2, with D possibly being TRBD1 or TRBD2 (5 bases each). Germline-derived CDR1 and CDR2 are SNHLY and FYNNEI. The CDR3 has 11 residues. Trimming stripped 10 bases from V and 6 bases from J, with 9 bases between. The entire variable domain, with the rest obtained from reference TRBV2 and TRBJ2-2, is as follows: EPEVTQTPSHQVTQMGQEVILRCVPISNHLYFYWYRQILGQKVEFLVSFYNNEISEKSEIFDDQFSVERPDGSNFTLKIRSTKLEDSAMYFCATGPAGELFFGEGSRLTVL.

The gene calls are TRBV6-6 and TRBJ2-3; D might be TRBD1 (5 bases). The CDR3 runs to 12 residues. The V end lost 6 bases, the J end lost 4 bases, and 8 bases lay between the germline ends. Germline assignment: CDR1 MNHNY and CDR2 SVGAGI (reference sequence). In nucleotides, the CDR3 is TGTGCCAGCAGGGGGCCGTCAGATACGCAGTATTTT. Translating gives CASRGPSDTQYF.

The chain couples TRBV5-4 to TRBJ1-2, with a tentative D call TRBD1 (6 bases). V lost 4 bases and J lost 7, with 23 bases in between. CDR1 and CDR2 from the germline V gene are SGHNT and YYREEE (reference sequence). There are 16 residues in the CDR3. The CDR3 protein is CASSGTARGVGGGYTF. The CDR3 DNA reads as TGTGCCAGCAGCGGAACCGCGCGAGGGGTAGGGGGTGGCTACACCTTC. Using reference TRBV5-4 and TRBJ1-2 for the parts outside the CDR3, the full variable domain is ETGVTQSPTHLIKTRGQQVTLRCSSQSGHNTVSWYQQALGQGPQFIFQYYREEENGRGNFPPRFSGLQFPNYSSELNVNALELDDSALYLCASSGTARGVGGGYTFGSGTRLTVV.

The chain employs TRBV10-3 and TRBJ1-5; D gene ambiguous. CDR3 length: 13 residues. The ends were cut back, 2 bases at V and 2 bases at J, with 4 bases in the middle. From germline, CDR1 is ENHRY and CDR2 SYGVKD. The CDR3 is CAISEGRNQPQHF. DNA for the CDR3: TGTGCCATCAGTGAGGGCCGCAATCAGCCCCAGCATTTT.

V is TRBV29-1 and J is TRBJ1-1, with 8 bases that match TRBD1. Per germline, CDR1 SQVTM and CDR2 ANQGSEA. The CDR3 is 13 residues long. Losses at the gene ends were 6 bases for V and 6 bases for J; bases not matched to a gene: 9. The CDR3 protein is CSVPDDRGSEAFF. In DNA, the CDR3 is TGCAGCGTACCCGACGACAGGGGATCTGAAGCTTTCTTT.

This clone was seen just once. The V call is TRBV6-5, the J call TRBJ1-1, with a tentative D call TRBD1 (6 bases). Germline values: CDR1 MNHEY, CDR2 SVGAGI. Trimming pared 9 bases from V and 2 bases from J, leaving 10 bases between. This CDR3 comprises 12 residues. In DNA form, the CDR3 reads TGTGCCAGTGGGGGCCCCAACACTGAAGCTTTCTTT. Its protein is CASGGPNTEAFF.

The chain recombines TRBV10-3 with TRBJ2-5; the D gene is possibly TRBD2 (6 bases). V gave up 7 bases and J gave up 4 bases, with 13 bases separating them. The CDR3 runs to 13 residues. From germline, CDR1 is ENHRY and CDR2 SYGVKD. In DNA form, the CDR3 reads TGTGCCATCACGAGGGACTTAGCAGAGACCCAGTACTTC. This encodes CAITRDLAETQYF.

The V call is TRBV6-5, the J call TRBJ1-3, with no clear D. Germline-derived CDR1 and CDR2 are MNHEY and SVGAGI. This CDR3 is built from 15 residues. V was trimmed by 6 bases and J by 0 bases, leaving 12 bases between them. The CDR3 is CASSATTASGNTIYF. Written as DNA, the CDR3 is TGTGCCAGCAGCGCAACGACGGCCTCTGGAAACACCATATATTTT.